A single sample is the source of the 13 T cell receptor beta chains below, sequenced in a study of molecular identifiers for immune sequencing clone quantification (dated by TCRdb to the late 2010s). Libraries were built with PCR. TCRdb lists the instrument as Illumina MiSeq. TCRdb itself trimmed the public reads at Q25 with fastp, ran MiXCR and retained productive beta chains. Each entry merges the rows of one CDR3 protein and shows their most common DNA and genes. The sample table contains 20,000 or so distinct CDR3 sequences; only one count was recorded for roughly 20% of them. The ten biggest clones cover 5.5% to 7% of the sample. Sequenced input: naive CD8+ T cells from blood, with Jurkat cell RNA spiked in. The cell subset or site label here, explained by the study, means: FACS-sorted CD8+CD4-CCR7+CD45RA+ naive T cells. The source of these receptors is a human donor in good health. Some libraries in this study had Jurkat cell RNA spiked in.

This clonotype came up a few times. The rearrangement uses TRBV28 and TRBJ2-3; 8 nucleotides match TRBD2. CDR3 size: 17 residues. The J segment lost 3 bases and the V segment lost 4 bases, leaving 12 bases of the junction unmatched. Germline V gene data show CDR1 as MDHEN and CDR2 as SYDVKM. The CDR3 DNA follows: TGTGCCAGCAGTTCCCCGGGTGGGCGGGAGGTGACAGATACGCAGTATTTT. Translation gives CASSSPGGREVTDTQYF.

This clonotype was recorded at least ten times. The chain has TRBV7-2 and TRBJ2-3; D not certain. V lost 1 base, J lost 4 bases, and 3 bases lay in between. The CDR3 loop spans 12 amino acids. CDR1 and CDR2 from the germline V gene are SGHTA and FQGNSA. CDR3 region: CASSLGADTQYF. The CDR3 DNA follows: TGTGCCAGCAGCTTAGGCGCAGATACGCAGTATTTT. The full variable domain, its missing parts supplied by reference TRBV7-2 and TRBJ2-3, is GAGVSQSPSNKVTEKGKDVELRCDPISGHTALYWYRQSLGQGLEFLIYFQGNSAPDKSGLPSDRFSAERTGGSVSTLTIQRTQQEDSAVYLCASSLGADTQYFGPGTRLTVL.

This clonotype was observed many times. The V gene is TRBV6-1, the J gene TRBJ2-5, with D possibly TRBD1 on 5 matching bases. This CDR3 spans 14 amino acids. V gave up 2 bases and J gave up 1 base, with 8 bases separating them. CDR1 and CDR2 (germline): MNHNS, SASEGT. CDR3: CASSEWGLQETQYF. The CDR3 bases are TGTGCCAGCAGTGAATGGGGCCTCCAAGAGACCCAGTACTTC.

This clonotype was seen ten or more times. The genes are TRBV7-2 and TRBJ2-7; D remains ambiguous. V dropped 4 bases and J dropped 6 bases, with 10 bases sitting between them. The CDR3 runs 12 residues. Germline values: CDR1 SGHTA, CDR2 FQGNSA. CDR3 sequence (DNA): TGTGCCAGCAGCTCCTCACTCAGCGAGCAGTACTTC. The encoded protein is CASSSSLSEQYF. The full variable domain, with the rest looked up from reference TRBV7-2 and TRBJ2-7, is GAGVSQSPSNKVTEKGKDVELRCDPISGHTALYWYRQSLGQGLEFLIYFQGNSAPDKSGLPSDRFSAERTGGSVSTLTIQRTQQEDSAVYLCASSSSLSEQYFGPGTRLTVT.

This clonotype was observed a single time. The genes are TRBV6-5 and TRBJ2-5, with D possibly being TRBD1 or TRBD2 (6 bases each). V lost 7 bases to trimming and J lost 4 bases, with 28 bases between them. This CDR3 contains 18 residues. Germline V lookup: CDR1 MNHEY, CDR2 SVGAGI. The CDR3 region is CASTPTALGGPAGETQYF. The DNA for the CDR3 is TGTGCCAGCACCCCTACCGCGCTTGGGGGGCCAGCTGGAGAGACCCAGTACTTC.

This clonotype ranks as medium-sized (0.01 to 0.1%). The chain recombines TRBV7-9 with TRBJ2-7; possibly TRBD1 for D (5 bases). The V end was cut by 5 bases, the J end by 5 bases, with 25 bases between. The CDR3 has 17 residues. Germline values: CDR1 SEHNR, CDR2 FQNEAQ (reference sequence). CDR3 DNA sequence: TGTGCCAGCAGCAGACAGCGAGTGCAGCCCCTATTTGACGAGCAGTACTTC. Protein product: CASSRQRVQPLFDEQYF.

Of note for this clonotype: It may be a read error: a sequence one base away is much more abundant. The CDR3 coding sequence is TGCAGCGTAGGGGCTAGCGGGAGAGGCATCCTATTCGAGCAGTACTTC. Translated: CSVGASGRGILFEQYF. The V call is TRBV29-1, the J call TRBJ2-7, with 10 bases matching TRBD2. There are 16 residues in the CDR3. CDR1 and CDR2 (germline): SQVTM, ANQGSEA. The V segment lost 6 bases and the J segment 6 bases; nucleotides outside the gene matches: 17.

By share of the sample, this clonotype is medium-sized (0.01 to 0.1%). The chain couples TRBV27 to TRBJ2-7, with TRBD2 identical over 8 bases. Unmatched junction bases numbered 7, after V lost 5 bases and J lost 4 bases. The CDR3 consists of 14 residues. The germline CDR1 and CDR2 sequences are MNHEY and SMNVEV (reference sequence). The CDR3 reads CASSPRGGGYEQYF. The DNA of the CDR3 is TGTGCCAGCAGTCCCCGGGGGGGGGGTTACGAGCAGTACTTC.

Ten or more counts support this clonotype. V is TRBV20-1 and J is TRBJ2-7; D gene uncertain. CDR1 is DFQATT and CDR2 is SNEGSKA in the germline V gene (reference sequence). The CDR3 consists of 12 residues. The CDR3 here is CSPTGAVGEQYF. CDR3 bases: TGCAGCCCCACCGGTGCCGTCGGCGAGCAGTACTTC.

CDR3 nucleotides: TGTGCCAGCAGCTTAAGTACCAAGGCACAGGAGACCCAGTACTTC. It codes for CASSLSTKAQETQYF. The chain recombines TRBV7-6 with TRBJ2-5; D is ambiguous. The germline gives CDR1 SGHVS, CDR2 FNYEAQ. The CDR3 extends over 15 amino acids. Trimming stripped 2 bases from V and 5 bases from J, with 15 bases between.

This clonotype appeared a few times. The rearrangement uses TRBV7-8 and TRBJ2-5, with 12 nucleotides matching TRBD2. The CDR3 consists of 16 residues. The J segment lost 2 bases and the V segment lost 1 base, leaving 2 bases of the junction unmatched. The germline V gene encodes CDR1 SGHVS and CDR2 FQNEAQ. CDR3 in DNA: TGTGCCAGCAGCTTAGGGACTAGCGGGAAACAAGAGACCCAGTACTTC. Protein: CASSLGTSGKQETQYF.

This clonotype came up many times. The genes are TRBV7-2 and TRBJ2-7; D possibly matches TRBD1 or TRBD2 (6 bases each). Trimming took 2 bases from V and 4 from J, leaving 15 bases between them. Germline CDR1 and CDR2: SGHTA and FQGNSA. The CDR3 extends over 15 amino acids. The CDR3 DNA is TGTGCCAGCAGCTTATTGAGGGGGGCCCCTTACGAGCAGTACTTC. This gives the protein CASSLLRGAPYEQYF.

In regard to this clonotype: This may come from a read error, since a much larger clone is one base off. The rearrangement uses TRBV9 and TRBJ2-7, with a weak D call TRBD2 (6 bases). This CDR3 is built from 13 residues. Germline CDR1 is SGDLS and CDR2 is YYNGEE. The CDR3 nucleotides read TGTGCCGGCAGCGTAGGCGGGAACTACGAGCAGTACTTC. It codes for CAGSVGGNYEQYF.